Described below is a single T cell receptor (beta chain) sequence and its context. The target antigen is unknown. PCR was performed using 60 Vbeta and 13 Jbeta primers. Generated by immunoSEQ multiplex PCR, the TCRdb table keeps only in-frame clones and is missing some. The sample has about 200,000 clones; around 79% are singletons. These data originate in a study of cytomegalovirus exposure and HLA in healthy donors. This CDR3 contains 19 residues. V dropped 1 base and J dropped 1; count of bases not matched to a gene: 12. CDR1 MGHRA and CDR2 YSYEKL come from the germline V gene. Study-wide findings and caveats: TRBV6-2, TRBV6-3 and some other V segments were excluded as indistinguishable. Sequencing depth roughly uniform across donors was assumed in presence/absence analyses.

Specimen: PBMCs. The V call is TRBV4-1, the J call TRBJ2-7, with TRBD2 matching 11 bases. The clonotype comes from a male donor in good health and CMV-seronegative. The CDR3 reads CASSQVVTSGIGISYEQYF. The DNA for the CDR3 is TGCGCCAGCAGCCAAGTGGTGACTAGCGGGATAGGAATATCCTACGAGCAGTACTTC.